This T cell receptor (beta chain) was retrieved from a study of cytotoxic CD8 clonotypes in ibrutinib-treated CLL. Study outcomes and limitations: Exceeding age-matched healthy donors, baseline clonality also tracked the counts of circulating CD8+ T cells. Clonotypes that were public were uncommon, and they contracted or stayed stable on treatment.

The sequencing depth, 1 in 200,000 to 1 in 1 million T cells, was the target. Assay: immunoSEQ multiplex PCR; the TCRdb copy retains only in-frame clones and omits some. Of 140,000 to 150,000 clones listed, 70% to 80% are singletons. As to this clone: Its antigen is still unknown.

CDR3 length: 14 amino acids. Trimming took off 0 bases at V and 2 bases at J, with 6 bases between the two ends. Germline loops: CDR1 SGHRS, CDR2 YFSETQ. The sequencing here drew on PBMCs, taken after 24 months of ibrutinib treatment. The rearrangement uses TRBV5-1 and TRBJ1-3; D remains unclear. The TCR sequence derives from a human donor with chronic lymphocytic leukemia. Here the CDR3 reads CASSLGAAGNTIYF. Written as DNA, the CDR3 is TGCGCCAGCAGCTTGGGTGCGGCTGGAAACACCATATATTTT.